These T cell receptor beta chains were read from a single sample in a study of technical replicates of blood from a handful of donors. Here immunoSEQ multiplex PCR was the method, and the copy in TCRdb shows in-frame clones only, minus some. Altogether 80,000 to 90,000 clones are present, 85% to 95% being singletons, with the ten largest covering about 0.25%. Sequenced input: T cells isolated from PBMCs. All receptors come from a human donor in good health. Each CDR3 is given with its conserved first and last residue. Each record gives: D gene, J gene, V gene, clone size, CDR3 protein, CDR3 DNA. The D gene is left open where the match is weak. Some rows mark clone size as missing; the rest say once, few, many or name a class of expanded clone.

TRBD2	TRBJ2-7	TRBV5-1	-	CASSTLAGASYEQYF	TGCGCCAGCAGCACATTAGCGGGGGCCTCCTACGAGCAGTACTTC
-	TRBJ2-1	TRBV6-5	-	CATYQRAYNEQFF	TGTGCCACCTACCAGCGGGCCTACAATGAGCAGTTCTTC
-	TRBJ2-7	TRBV7-6	-	CASSLGPGTGEWAYEQYF	TGTGCCAGCAGCTTAGGGCCGGGTACGGGAGAATGGGCCTACGAGCAGTACTTC
-	TRBJ1-3	TRBV5-8	-	CASSLTYSGNTIYF	TGTGCCAGCAGCTTGACATACTCTGGAAACACCATATATTTT
-	TRBJ1-1	TRBV9	-	CASSVLGGNTEAFF	TGTGCCAGCAGCGTACTCGGGGGAAACACTGAAGCTTTCTTT
TRBD2	TRBJ2-3	TRBV7-3	-	CASSFGTSKDTQYF	TGTGCCAGCAGCTTCGGGACTAGCAAAGATACGCAGTATTTT
TRBD1	TRBJ1-1	TRBV6-1	-	CASIKTGENTEAFF	TGTGCCAGCATTAAGACAGGGGAGAACACTGAAGCTTTCTTT
TRBD1	TRBJ2-7	TRBV5-4	once	CASSLGQGVFMEYF	TGTGCCAGCAGCTTGGGACAGGGGGTGTTTATGGAGTACTTC
-	TRBJ2-7	TRBV5-8	-	CASSPKGGRYEQYF	TGTGCCAGCAGCCCGAAGGGTGGGAGGTACGAGCAGTACTTC
TRBD1	TRBJ1-2	TRBV11-2	once	CASSARGQGGGYTF	TGTGCCAGCTCGGCCAGAGGACAGGGAGGCGGCTACACCTTC
TRBD1	TRBJ2-7	TRBV5-6	-	CASSLGQGTWWFYEQYF	TGTGCCAGCAGCTTAGGACAGGGGACGTGGTGGTTCTACGAGCAGTACTTC
-	TRBJ1-3	TRBV28	-	CASSDISLGNTIYF	TGTGCCAGCAGTGACATATCCCTCGGAAACACCATATATTTT
-	TRBJ2-1	TRBV4-1	-	CASSQWAEEEQFF	TGCGCCAGCAGCCAATGGGCGGAGGAGGAGCAGTTCTTC
TRBD1	TRBJ2-5	TRBV9	-	CASSPDRGGETQYF	TGTGCCAGCAGCCCAGACAGGGGTGGGGAGACCCAGTACTTC
TRBD1	TRBJ1-3	TRBV7-8	-	CASSPPDRVSGNTIYF	TGTGCCAGCAGCCCACCCGACAGGGTATCCGGAAACACCATATATTTT
-	TRBJ2-3	TRBV6-4	-	CASSEGDGYPTYTQYF	TGTGCCAGCAGTGAAGGGGATGGGTACCCCACGTATACGCAGTATTTT
TRBD1	TRBJ2-2	TRBV30	once	CAWSQKDRVAGELFF	TGTGCCTGGAGTCAGAAGGACAGGGTGGCCGGGGAGCTGTTTTTT
TRBD2	TRBJ2-6	TRBV10-3	-	CAIRSGITSGSSSGANVLTF	TGTGCCATCAGATCAGGGATCACTAGCGGGAGTAGCTCTGGGGCCAACGTCCTGACTTTC
-	TRBJ2-7	TRBV5-1	-	CASSERDLGLYEQYF	TGCGCCAGCAGCGAGAGGGATCTTGGCCTCTACGAGCAGTACTTC
-	TRBJ2-4	TRBV5-4	-	CASSPAGIAKNIQYF	TGTGCCAGCAGCCCGGCAGGGATAGCCAAAAACATTCAGTACTTC
TRBD2	TRBJ2-3	TRBV10-1	-	CASRPSGSTDTQYF	TGCGCCAGCAGGCCTAGCGGTAGCACAGATACGCAGTATTTT
TRBD1	TRBJ1-1	TRBV5-6	-	CASSGALRGRMNTEAFF	TGTGCCAGCAGCGGAGCCCTGAGGGGGCGGATGAACACTGAAGCTTTCTTT
TRBD1	TRBJ2-1	TRBV5-1	-	CASSWGQDGDEQFF	TGCGCCAGCAGCTGGGGACAGGACGGGGATGAGCAGTTCTTC
-	TRBJ1-2	TRBV19	-	CASSFRQVLNGYTF	TGTGCCAGTAGTTTTCGACAGGTTCTTAATGGCTACACCTTC
TRBD1	TRBJ2-5	TRBV7-9	-	CASSLSEDRTGPRQETQYF	TGTGCCAGCAGCTTATCGGAAGACCGGACAGGTCCGCGCCAAGAGACCCAGTACTTC
-	TRBJ2-1	TRBV6-1	-	CSADVYNEQFF	TGCAGCGCCGACGTCTACAATGAGCAGTTCTTC
-	TRBJ1-6	TRBV28	-	CASSLSGGSPLHF	TGTGCCAGCAGTTTATCCGGGGGTTCACCCCTCCACTTT
TRBD2	TRBJ2-1	TRBV28	-	CASSSGLAGAITGQFF	TGTGCCAGCAGTTCAGGACTAGCGGGAGCGATAACGGGGCAGTTCTTC
-	TRBJ2-7	TRBV5-1	-	CASSLIDSYEQYF	TGCGCCAGCAGCTTGATTGACAGCTACGAGCAGTACTTC
-	TRBJ2-3	TRBV6-5	-	CASKRGNTDTQYF	TGTGCCAGCAAACGAGGGAACACAGATACGCAGTATTTT
TRBD2	TRBJ2-3	TRBV28	-	CASSFGSGRAGDTQYF	TGTGCCAGCAGTTTTGGAAGCGGGAGGGCCGGAGATACGCAGTATTTT
-	TRBJ1-3	TRBV9	-	CASSVEAVSGNTIYF	TGTGCCAGCAGCGTAGAGGCGGTCTCTGGAAACACCATATATTTT
-	TRBJ1-1	TRBV6-1	-	CASSEGGRNSRAFF	TGTGCCAGCAGTGAAGGGGGCAGGAATTCTCGGGCTTTCTTT
TRBD1	TRBJ2-5	TRBV18	-	CASSPGSQGAQYF	TGTGCCAGCTCCCCCGGCTCCCAGGGGGCCCAGTACTTC
-	TRBJ2-7	TRBV7-9	-	CASSPPGGDEQYF	TGTGCCAGCAGCCCCCCGGGGGGCGACGAGCAGTACTTC
-	TRBJ2-1	TRBV10-1	-	CASSEFRGYNEQFF	TGCGCCAGCAGTGAGTTCCGGGGCTACAATGAGCAGTTCTTC
-	TRBJ2-5	TRBV14	-	CASSQGAADQETQYF	TGTGCCAGCAGCCAGGGGGCAGCGGACCAAGAGACCCAGTACTTC
TRBD1	TRBJ2-7	TRBV6-1	-	CASSSGTGDYEQYF	TGTGCCAGCAGTTCCGGGACAGGGGACTACGAGCAGTACTTC
TRBD1	TRBJ2-2	TRBV11-2	-	CASSLGATGARTGELFF	TGTGCCAGCAGCTTAGGTGCGACAGGGGCCCGCACCGGGGAGCTGTTTTTT
TRBD1	TRBJ2-1	TRBV2	-	CASTLTGVRYNEQFF	TGTGCCAGCACCCTTACAGGGGTGCGGTACAATGAGCAGTTCTTC
-	TRBJ1-4	TRBV5-1	-	CASSLQQGFSEKLFF	TGCGCCAGCAGCTTGCAGCAGGGATTTAGTGAAAAACTGTTTTTT
-	TRBJ1-6	TRBV5-4	-	CASSLGDTVYTLHF	TGTGCCAGCAGCTTGGGCGATACAGTCTACACCCTCCACTTT
TRBD1	TRBJ1-4	TRBV5-1	once	CASSLVGTVSNEKLFF	TGCGCCAGCAGCTTGGTGGGGACAGTTAGTAATGAAAAACTGTTTTTT
-	TRBJ1-5	TRBV7-2	-	CASSPGLGDQPQHF	TGTGCCAGCAGCCCCGGTCTGGGAGATCAGCCCCAGCATTTT
-	TRBJ1-1	TRBV5-4	-	CLPGEGIPTNTEAFF	TGTCTACCAGGGGAGGGTATTCCTACGAACACTGAAGCTTTCTTT
TRBD2	TRBJ2-3	TRBV7-3	once	CASRRGLLSTDTQYF	TGTGCCAGCAGAAGGGGACTACTTAGCACAGATACGCAGTATTTT
TRBD2	TRBJ2-3	TRBV9	-	CASSRAGGITDTQYF	TGTGCCAGCAGCCGAGCGGGAGGGATCACAGATACGCAGTATTTT
-	TRBJ2-5	TRBV6-5	-	CASRTGLTETQYF	TGTGCCAGCAGAACAGGGTTGACAGAGACCCAGTACTTC
TRBD2	TRBJ2-5	TRBV2	-	CASSRGTSSNQETQYF	TGTGCCAGCAGTAGGGGGACTAGCAGCAACCAAGAGACCCAGTACTTC